This T cell receptor beta chain was captured by sequencing in a study of PD-1 blockade in classical Hodgkin lymphoma. Whole-study context: Patients were infused with nivolumab 3 mg/kg every 2 weeks.

All the patients suffered relapse after autologous stem cell transplantation, and brentuximab vedotin exposure differed. Comments on this clone: Its antigen is as yet unknown.

This table comes from immunoSEQ multiplex PCR, and its TCRdb copy is limited to in-frame clones, with some not included. The profile covers tens of thousands of clones, with about 93% appearing a single time and 6.5% to 8% taken by the ten largest. Study results and limitations: Partial responders and progressors had significantly lower baseline TCR diversity. With CD4+ cells, TCR diversity rose significantly by C4D1, but not with CD8+ cells. Anyone who began nivolumab under 1 year after ASCT was excluded.

CDR3 length: 16 amino acids. V shed 2 bases and J shed 0 bases, with 11 bases lying between them. Germline assignment: CDR1 ENHRY and CDR2 SYGVKD. This material consisted of peripheral blood mononuclear cells (PBMCs), taken at baseline. This sequence joins TRBV10-3 and TRBJ1-5; D perhaps matches TRBD1 (5 bases). The receptor was isolated from a human donor with classical Hodgkin lymphoma. CDR3 region: CAISEGATDSNQPQHF. The DNA of the CDR3 is TGTGCCATCAGTGAGGGGGCCACTGATAGCAATCAGCCCCAGCATTTT.